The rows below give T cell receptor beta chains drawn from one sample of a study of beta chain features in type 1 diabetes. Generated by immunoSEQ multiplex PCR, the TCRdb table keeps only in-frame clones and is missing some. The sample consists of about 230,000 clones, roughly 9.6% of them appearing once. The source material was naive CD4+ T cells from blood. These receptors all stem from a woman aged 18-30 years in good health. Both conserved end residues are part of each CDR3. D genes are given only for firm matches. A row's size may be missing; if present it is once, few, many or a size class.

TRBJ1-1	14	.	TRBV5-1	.	CASSLADDRFLAFF	TGCGCCAGCAGCTTGGCCGATGACAGGTTCTTAGCTTTCTTT
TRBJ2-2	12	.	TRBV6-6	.	CASREHTGELFF	TGTGCCAGCAGAGAGCATACCGGGGAGCTGTTTTTT
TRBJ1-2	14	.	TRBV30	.	CAWSVHRARYGYTF	TGTGCCTGGAGTGTTCACAGGGCCCGCTATGGCTACACCTTC
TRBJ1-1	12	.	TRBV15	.	CATSRAPTEAFF	TGTGCCACCAGCAGAGCTCCCACTGAAGCTTTCTTT
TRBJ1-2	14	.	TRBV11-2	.	CASSTRTTGSGYTF	TGTGCCAGCAGCACCCGCACTACAGGTTCTGGCTACACCTTC
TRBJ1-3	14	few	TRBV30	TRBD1	CAWSVRLRDRGIYF	TGTGCCTGGAGTGTACGTTTGCGGGACAGAGGCATATATTTT
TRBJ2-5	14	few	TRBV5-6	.	CASSWTEGWETQYF	TGTGCCAGCAGCTGGACAGAGGGTTGGGAGACCCAGTACTTC
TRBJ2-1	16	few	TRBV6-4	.	CASSDLYRTPYNEQFF	TGTGCCAGCAGTGATTTGTACAGGACCCCCTACAATGAGCAGTTCTTC
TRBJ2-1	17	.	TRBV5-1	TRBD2	CASSLGLAGGYYNEQFF	TGCGCCAGCAGCTTGGGGCTAGCGGGAGGCTACTACAATGAGCAGTTCTTC
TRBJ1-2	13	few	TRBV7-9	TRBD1	CASSTRGSDGYTF	TGTGCCAGCAGCACCAGGGGGTCGGATGGCTACACCTTC
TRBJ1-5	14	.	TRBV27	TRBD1	CASSLGQANQPQHF	TGTGCCAGCAGTCTCGGACAGGCGAATCAGCCCCAGCATTTT
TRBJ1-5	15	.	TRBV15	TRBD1	CATSKGQGHNQPQHF	TGTGCCACCAGCAAAGGACAGGGCCACAATCAGCCCCAGCATTTT
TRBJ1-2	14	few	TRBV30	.	CAWRAVTLLYGYTF	TGTGCCTGGAGGGCGGTCACCTTACTCTATGGCTACACCTTC
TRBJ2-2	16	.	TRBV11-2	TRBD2	CASSFFRGGNTGELFF	TGTGCCAGCAGCTTTTTCCGGGGGGGGAACACCGGGGAGCTGTTTTTT
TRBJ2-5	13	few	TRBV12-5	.	CASGQNRGGTQYF	TGTGCTAGTGGTCAGAACAGGGGGGGGACCCAGTACTTC
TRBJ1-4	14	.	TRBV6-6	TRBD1	CASSYSGTDEKLFF	TGTGCCAGCAGTTACTCTGGGACAGACGAAAAACTGTTTTTT
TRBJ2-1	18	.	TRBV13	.	CASSQPRAGSSSYNEQFF	TGTGCCAGCAGCCAACCCCGGGCGGGGTCGAGCTCCTACAATGAGCAGTTCTTC
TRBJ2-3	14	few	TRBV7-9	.	CASSFSPAADTQYF	TGTGCCAGCAGCTTCAGCCCCGCGGCGGATACGCAGTATTTT
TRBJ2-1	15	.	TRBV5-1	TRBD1	CASSSGQGPYNEQFF	TGCGCCAGCAGCTCAGGACAGGGACCCTACAATGAGCAGTTCTTC
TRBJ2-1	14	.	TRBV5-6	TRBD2	CASQGLAGDNEQFF	TGTGCCAGCCAGGGACTAGCGGGAGATAATGAGCAGTTCTTC
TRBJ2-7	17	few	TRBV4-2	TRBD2	CASSQEPGLAGDIEQYF	TGTGCCAGCAGCCAAGAGCCGGGACTAGCGGGAGACATCGAGCAGTACTTC
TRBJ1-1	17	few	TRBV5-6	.	CASSFISGTFSVTEAFF	TGTGCCAGCAGCTTTATTTCAGGGACATTTTCAGTGACTGAAGCTTTCTTT
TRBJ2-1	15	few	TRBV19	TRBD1	CASQTPGQGHAKQFF	TGTGCCAGTCAAACCCCGGGACAGGGGCACGCCAAGCAGTTCTTC